A single sample is the source of the 28 T cell receptor beta chains below, sequenced in a study of T cells expressing NK-cell markers. Using the 5' RACE reads, TCRdb records one entry per CDR3 protein without DNA. Its table records about 460,000 distinct CDR3 sequences. Sequences were obtained from blood T cells: a sorted CD56 or NKG2C T cell subset, CD4+ or CD8+ T cells, or bulk PBMC T cells (not recorded which). The receptors stem from a woman aged 50 to 60 in good health.

The rearrangement uses TRBV2 and TRBJ2-5. CDR3 length: 13 amino acids. Germline values: CDR1 SNHLY, CDR2 FYNNEI. The CDR3 here is CASIKRNEETQYF.

This chain joins TRBV7-3 and TRBJ2-1; with no DNA, the TCRdb D assignment of TRBD2 cannot be verified. Germline V gene sequence: CDR1 SGHTA, CDR2 FQGTGA. The CDR3 covers 16 residues. The CDR3 loop reads CASSPTLAGALNEQFF.

J is TRBJ1-1 and V is TRBV11-2; TCRdb's assignment of TRBD1 cannot be checked, as there is no DNA. The V gene's germline CDR1 is SGHAT and CDR2 FQNNGV. The length of the CDR3 is 14 residues. The CDR3: CASSSVRGMTEAFF.

This chain connects TRBV11-2 to TRBJ2-5. The germline V gene encodes CDR1 SGHAT and CDR2 FQNNGV. The CDR3 contains 12 residues. The chain's CDR3 is CASSWAEETQYF.

The V and J genes are TRBV6-6 and TRBJ1-3; TCRdb's D call, TRBD1, is unchecked because there is no DNA. The V gene's germline CDR1 is MNHNY and CDR2 SVGAGI (reference sequence). The CDR3 contains 15 residues. CDR3 sequence reads: CASSSPGLGGNTIYF.

The chain recombines TRBV7-2 with TRBJ1-2; TCRdb picks TRBD1, but there is no DNA to check that call. Germline V gives CDR1 SGHTA, CDR2 FQGNSA. The CDR3 contains 14 residues. The chain's CDR3 is CASSLDRAFYGYTF.

This chain connects TRBV7-8 to TRBJ1-4. This CDR3 has 14 residues. Germline-derived CDR1 and CDR2 are SGHVS and FQNEAQ. This CDR3 reads CASSFTSANEKLFF.

The chain uses TRBV5-1 and TRBJ2-7; the D gene TCRdb calls, TRBD2, cannot be checked with no DNA. The CDR3 has 14 amino acids. CDR1 is SGHRS, CDR2 YFSETQ, per germline. CDR3 amino acids: CASSSAGSFHEQYF.

This chain uses TRBV7-9 with TRBJ1-5. CDR1 and CDR2 (germline): SEHNR, FQNEAQ (reference sequence). There are 16 residues in the CDR3. CDR3 loop: CASSSDIRGQDQPQHF. The full variable domain, completed using reference TRBV7-9 and TRBJ1-5, is DTGVSQNPRHKITKRGQNVTFRCDPISEHNRLYWYRQTLGQGPEFLTYFQNEAQLEKSRLLSDRFSAERPKGSFSTLEIQRTEQGDSAMYLCASSSDIRGQDQPQHFGDGTRLSIL.

V usage is TRBV27 and J usage is TRBJ2-7; TCRdb proposes TRBD2, but this gene call is untestable without DNA. Germline lookup yields CDR1 MNHEY and CDR2 SMNVEV (reference sequence). This CDR3 contains 17 residues. CDR3 residues: CASSRLAGVSETYEQYF.

The chain couples TRBV6-1 to TRBJ1-2; TCRdb's D call of TRBD1 is untestable without DNA. The CDR3 totals 17 residues. CDR1 and CDR2 from the germline V gene are MNHNS and SASEGT. CDR3 region: CASSEFRGRQANYGYTF.

The genes are TRBV11-3 and TRBJ2-1; the D call from TCRdb, TRBD2, cannot be confirmed without DNA. Germline V lookup: CDR1 SGHNT, CDR2 YENEEA. The CDR3 consists of 16 residues. CDR3 in amino acids: CASSLDLAGGGTEQFF. The full variable domain, its missing parts supplied by reference TRBV11-3 and TRBJ2-1, is EAGVVQSPRYKIIEKKQPVAFWCNPISGHNTLYWYLQNLGQGPELLIRYENEEAVDDSQLPKDRFSAERLKGVDSTLKIQPAELGDSAVYLCASSLDLAGGGTEQFFGPGTRLTVL.

The J gene is TRBJ2-1, the V gene TRBV29-1; without DNA, the TCRdb call of TRBD2 cannot be checked. The CDR3 contains 14 residues. Germline loops: CDR1 SQVTM, CDR2 ANQGSEA. The CDR3 spells CTSVAGANYNEQFF.

The chain is built from TRBV28 and TRBJ2-1; TCRdb selects TRBD2, and the lack of DNA leaves this call unchecked. Looked up from germline, CDR1 is MDHEN and CDR2 is SYDVKM. This CDR3 comprises 16 residues. CDR3 residues: CASSLFGGGGSSEQFF.

This chain joins TRBV7-2 and TRBJ2-1. The length of the CDR3 is 15 residues. Germline V gene data show CDR1 as SGHTA and CDR2 as FQGNSA. CDR3 amino acids: CASSAPLLPYNEQFF. Full variable domain (missing parts from reference TRBV7-2 and TRBJ2-1): GAGVSQSPSNKVTEKGKDVELRCDPISGHTALYWYRQSLGQGLEFLIYFQGNSAPDKSGLPSDRFSAERTGGSVSTLTIQRTQQEDSAVYLCASSAPLLPYNEQFFGPGTRLTVL.

The chain recombines TRBV20-1 with TRBJ1-1; there is no DNA to check the TCRdb D call of TRBD1. Germline V gives CDR1 DFQATT, CDR2 SNEGSKA (reference sequence). The CDR3 is made up of 16 amino acids. The CDR3 spells CSARDPGGLKNTEAFF.

The chain uses TRBV5-1 and TRBJ2-1; the D call from TCRdb, TRBD2, cannot be confirmed without DNA. CDR3 length: 15 amino acids. Germline lookup yields CDR1 SGHRS and CDR2 YFSETQ. This chain's CDR3 is CASSPTSGNNNEQFF. Supplemented by reference TRBV5-1 and TRBJ2-1, the full variable domain reads KAGVTQTPRYLIKTRGQQVTLSCSPISGHRSVSWYQQTPGQGLQFLFEYFSETQRNKGNFPGRFSGRQFSNSRSEMNVSTLELGDSALYLCASSPTSGNNNEQFFGPGTRLTVL.

V usage is TRBV20-1 and J usage is TRBJ2-3; TCRdb's D gene call, TRBD2, goes unchecked for lack of DNA. CDR1 is DFQATT, CDR2 SNEGSKA, per germline (reference sequence). The CDR3 contains 15 residues. CDR3 region: CSARKLAGVRDTQYF.

The chain employs TRBV12-3 or TRBV12-4 and TRBJ2-7; TCRdb reports TRBD1, a call that lacks DNA to check it against. CDR3 length equals 14 residues. CDR3: CASMGLGTAYEQYF.

The CDR3 spells CASSESNVKNIQYF. J is TRBJ2-4 and V is TRBV25-1. CDR3 size: 14 residues. Germline CDR1 is MGHDK and CDR2 is SYGVNS.

The chain has TRBV6-5 and TRBJ2-3; TCRdb gives TRBD2 as the D gene, but with no DNA this cannot be confirmed. The CDR3 runs 15 residues. Looked up from germline, CDR1 is MNHEY and CDR2 is SVGAGI. The CDR3 region is CASIRQAGGTDTQYF.

V gene TRBV9 combines with J gene TRBJ1-6. The germline V gene has CDR1 SGDLS and CDR2 YYNGEE. CDR3 length equals 13 residues. The CDR3 reads CASSVNEDSPLHF.

V is TRBV6-6 and J is TRBJ2-7; TCRdb's D gene call, TRBD2, goes unchecked for lack of DNA. The length of the CDR3 is 14 residues. The germline CDR1 and CDR2 sequences are MNHNY and SVGAGI (reference sequence). The CDR3 spells CASSYAGTSYEQYF.

The gene calls are TRBV24-1 and TRBJ2-5; TCRdb's assignment of TRBD1 cannot be checked, as there is no DNA. The CDR3 is made up of 16 amino acids. Per the germline V gene, CDR1 is KGHDR and CDR2 is SFDVKD. CDR3 residues: CATSDQGQGGQKTQYF.

The chain couples TRBV9 to TRBJ1-1. The CDR3 is made up of 12 amino acids. Germline CDR1 reads SGDLS; CDR2 reads YYNGEE. CDR3 residues: CASSGTRPEAFF.

The rearrangement links TRBV9 to TRBJ2-7; lacking DNA, the TRBD1 call made by TCRdb goes unchecked. The CDR3 loop spans 14 amino acids. CDR1 and CDR2 (germline): SGDLS, YYNGEE. CDR3 amino acids: CASSVQGSSYEQYF. The full variable domain, with the rest looked up from reference TRBV9 and TRBJ2-7, is DSGVTQTPKHLITATGQRVTLRCSPRSGDLSVYWYQQSLDQGLQFLIQYYNGEERAKGNILERFSAQQFPDLHSELNLSSLELGDSALYFCASSVQGSSYEQYFGPGTRLTVT.

This chain joins TRBV5-1 and TRBJ1-2. Germline V CDR1 and CDR2: SGHRS, YFSETQ. The CDR3 runs to 13 residues. CDR3 residues: CASGGLMKVGYTF.

The V gene is TRBV5-1, the J gene TRBJ1-1. CDR1 and CDR2 from the germline V gene are SGHRS and YFSETQ. The CDR3 loop spans 15 amino acids. The CDR3: CASSLAGDLNTEAFF. Full variable domain (rest looked up from reference TRBV5-1 and TRBJ1-1): KAGVTQTPRYLIKTRGQQVTLSCSPISGHRSVSWYQQTPGQGLQFLFEYFSETQRNKGNFPGRFSGRQFSNSRSEMNVSTLELGDSALYLCASSLAGDLNTEAFFGQGTRLTVV.